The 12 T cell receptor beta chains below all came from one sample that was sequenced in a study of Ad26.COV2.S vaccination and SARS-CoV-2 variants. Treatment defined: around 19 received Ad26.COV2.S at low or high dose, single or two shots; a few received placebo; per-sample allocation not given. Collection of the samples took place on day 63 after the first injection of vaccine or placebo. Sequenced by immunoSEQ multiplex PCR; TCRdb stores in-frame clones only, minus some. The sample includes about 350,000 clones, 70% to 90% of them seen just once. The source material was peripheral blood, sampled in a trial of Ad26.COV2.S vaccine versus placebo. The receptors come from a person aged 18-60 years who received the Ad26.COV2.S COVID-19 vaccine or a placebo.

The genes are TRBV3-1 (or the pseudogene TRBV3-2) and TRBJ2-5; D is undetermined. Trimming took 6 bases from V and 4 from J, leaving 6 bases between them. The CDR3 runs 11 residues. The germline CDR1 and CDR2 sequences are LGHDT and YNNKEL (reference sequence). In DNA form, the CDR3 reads TGTGCCAGCAGGTCGACAGAGACCCAGTACTTC. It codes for CASRSTETQYF.

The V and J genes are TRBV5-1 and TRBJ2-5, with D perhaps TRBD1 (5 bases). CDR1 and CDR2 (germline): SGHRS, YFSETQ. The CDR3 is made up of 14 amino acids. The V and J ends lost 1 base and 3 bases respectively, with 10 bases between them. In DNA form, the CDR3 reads TGCGCCAGCAGCTTGCAAGGGGCCGAAGAGACCCAGTACTTC. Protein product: CASSLQGAEETQYF.

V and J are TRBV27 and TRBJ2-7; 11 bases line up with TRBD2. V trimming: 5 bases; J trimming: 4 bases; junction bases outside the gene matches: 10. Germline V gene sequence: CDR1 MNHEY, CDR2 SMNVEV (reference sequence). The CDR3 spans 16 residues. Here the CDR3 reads CASSPIAGGPIYEQYF. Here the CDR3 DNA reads TGTGCCAGCAGTCCCATAGCGGGGGGGCCTATATACGAGCAGTACTTC.

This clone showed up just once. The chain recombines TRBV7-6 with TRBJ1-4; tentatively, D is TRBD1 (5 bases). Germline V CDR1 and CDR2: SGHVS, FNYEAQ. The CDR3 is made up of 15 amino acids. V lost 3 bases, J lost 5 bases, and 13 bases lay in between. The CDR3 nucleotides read TGTGCCAGCAGCTTGACCGGGACTGAAAATGAAAAACTGTTTTTT. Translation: CASSLTGTENEKLFF.

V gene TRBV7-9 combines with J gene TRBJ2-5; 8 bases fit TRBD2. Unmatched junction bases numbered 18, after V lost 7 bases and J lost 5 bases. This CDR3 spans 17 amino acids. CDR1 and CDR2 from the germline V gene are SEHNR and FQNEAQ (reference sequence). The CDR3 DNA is TGTGCCAGCATTCGTTTAGCGGGGTCCCTCACCCACGAGACCCAGTACTTC. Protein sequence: CASIRLAGSLTHETQYF.

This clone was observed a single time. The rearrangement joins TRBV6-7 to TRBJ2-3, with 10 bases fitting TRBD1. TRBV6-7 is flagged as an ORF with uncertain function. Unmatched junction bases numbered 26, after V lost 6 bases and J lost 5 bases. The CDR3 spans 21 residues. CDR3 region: CASRPSWGQGWVELRGDTQYF. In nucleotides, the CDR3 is TGTGCCAGCAGACCCTCGTGGGGACAGGGGTGGGTTGAGTTGAGGGGAGATACGCAGTATTTT.

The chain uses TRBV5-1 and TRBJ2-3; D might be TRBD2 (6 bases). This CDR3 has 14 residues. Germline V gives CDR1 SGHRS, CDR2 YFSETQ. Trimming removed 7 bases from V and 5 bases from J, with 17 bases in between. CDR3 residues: CASRGKGSLDTQYF. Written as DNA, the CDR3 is TGCGCCAGCCGGGGGAAAGGGTCCTTAGATACGCAGTATTTT.

The CDR3 sequence is CASSVRSLDEQFF. In DNA, the CDR3 is TGTGCCAGCAGCGTAAGGAGTCTAGATGAGCAGTTCTTC. The genes are TRBV9 and TRBJ2-1; no reliable D call. This CDR3 region has 13 residues. Trimming shortened V by 1 base and J by 8 bases, and 10 bases separated the two germline ends. Germline lookup yields CDR1 SGDLS and CDR2 YYNGEE.

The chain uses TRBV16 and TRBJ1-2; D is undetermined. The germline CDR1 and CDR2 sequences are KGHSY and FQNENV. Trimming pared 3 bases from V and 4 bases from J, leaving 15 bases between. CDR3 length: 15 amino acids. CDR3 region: CASSQAAGSIYGYTF. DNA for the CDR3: TGTGCCAGCAGCCAGGCGGCCGGGTCCATCTATGGCTACACCTTC.

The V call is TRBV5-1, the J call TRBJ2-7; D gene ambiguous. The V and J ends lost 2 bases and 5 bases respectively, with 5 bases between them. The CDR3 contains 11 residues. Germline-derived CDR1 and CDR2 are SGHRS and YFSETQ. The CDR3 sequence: CASSFSHEQYF. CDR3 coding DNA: TGCGCCAGCAGCTTCAGTCACGAGCAGTACTTC.

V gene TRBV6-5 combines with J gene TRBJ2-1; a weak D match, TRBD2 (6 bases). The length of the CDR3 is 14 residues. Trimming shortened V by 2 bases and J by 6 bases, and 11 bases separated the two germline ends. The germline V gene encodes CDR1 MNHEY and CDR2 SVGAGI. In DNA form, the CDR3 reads TGTGCCAGCAGTTACCTGACTAGGGCCAATGAGCAGTTCTTC. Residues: CASSYLTRANEQFF.

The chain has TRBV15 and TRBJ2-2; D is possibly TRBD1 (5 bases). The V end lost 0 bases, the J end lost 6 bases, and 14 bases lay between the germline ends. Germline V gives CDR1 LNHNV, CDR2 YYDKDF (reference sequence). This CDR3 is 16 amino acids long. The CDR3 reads CATSRDQILGAGELFF. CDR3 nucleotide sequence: TGTGCCACCAGCAGAGATCAGATATTAGGGGCCGGGGAGCTGTTTTTT.